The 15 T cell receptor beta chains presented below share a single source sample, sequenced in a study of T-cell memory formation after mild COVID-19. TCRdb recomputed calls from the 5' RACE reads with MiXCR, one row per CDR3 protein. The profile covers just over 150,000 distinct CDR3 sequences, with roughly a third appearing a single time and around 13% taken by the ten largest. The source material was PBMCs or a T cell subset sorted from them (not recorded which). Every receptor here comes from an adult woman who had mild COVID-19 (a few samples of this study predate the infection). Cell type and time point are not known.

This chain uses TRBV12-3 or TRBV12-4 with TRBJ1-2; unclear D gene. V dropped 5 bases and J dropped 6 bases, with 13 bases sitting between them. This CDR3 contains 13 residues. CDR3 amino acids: CASSPSPLDGYTF. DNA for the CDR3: TGTGCCAGCAGTCCCTCACCCCTCGATGGCTACACCTTC.

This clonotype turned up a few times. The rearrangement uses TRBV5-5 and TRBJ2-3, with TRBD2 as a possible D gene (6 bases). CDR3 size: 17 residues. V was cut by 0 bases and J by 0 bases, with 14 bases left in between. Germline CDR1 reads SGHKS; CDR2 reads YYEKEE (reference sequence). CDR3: CASSLESGTPSTDTQYF. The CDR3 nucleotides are TGTGCCAGCAGCTTGGAATCCGGGACTCCTAGCACAGATACGCAGTATTTT.

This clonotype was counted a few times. This CDR3 is CASQFSPQAANTGELFF. CDR3 DNA: TGTGCCAGCCAATTTTCTCCACAGGCAGCGAACACCGGGGAGCTGTTTTTT. The chain is built from TRBV12-3 or TRBV12-4 and TRBJ2-2, with a weak D call TRBD1 (5 bases). CDR3 size: 17 residues. V lost 8 bases, J lost 0 bases, and 19 bases lay in between.

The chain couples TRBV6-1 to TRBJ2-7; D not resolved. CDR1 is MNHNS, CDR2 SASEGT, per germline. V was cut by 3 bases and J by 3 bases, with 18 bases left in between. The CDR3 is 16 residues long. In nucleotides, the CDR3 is TGTGCCAGCAGTGATCCCCCGGGCGGTACATACTACGAGCAGTACTTC. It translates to CASSDPPGGTYYEQYF.

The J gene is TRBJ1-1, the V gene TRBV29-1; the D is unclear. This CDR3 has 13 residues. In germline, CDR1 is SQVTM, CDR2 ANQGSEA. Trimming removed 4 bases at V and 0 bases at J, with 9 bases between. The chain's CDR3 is CSVVKQLNTEAFF. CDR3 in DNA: TGCAGCGTTGTGAAACAATTGAACACTGAAGCTTTCTTT.

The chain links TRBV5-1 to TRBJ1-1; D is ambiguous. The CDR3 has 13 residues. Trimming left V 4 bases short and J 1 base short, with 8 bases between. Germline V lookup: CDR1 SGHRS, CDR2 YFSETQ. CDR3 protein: CASSPMGNTEAFF. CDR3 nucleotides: TGCGCCAGCAGCCCCATGGGGAACACTGAAGCTTTCTTT.

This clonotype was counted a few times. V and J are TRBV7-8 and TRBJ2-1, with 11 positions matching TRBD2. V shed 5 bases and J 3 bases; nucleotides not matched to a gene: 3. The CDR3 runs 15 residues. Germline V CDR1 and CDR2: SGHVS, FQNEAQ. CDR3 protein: CASSASGGSYNEQFF. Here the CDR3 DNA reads TGTGCCAGCAGCGCTAGCGGGGGGAGCTACAATGAGCAGTTCTTC.

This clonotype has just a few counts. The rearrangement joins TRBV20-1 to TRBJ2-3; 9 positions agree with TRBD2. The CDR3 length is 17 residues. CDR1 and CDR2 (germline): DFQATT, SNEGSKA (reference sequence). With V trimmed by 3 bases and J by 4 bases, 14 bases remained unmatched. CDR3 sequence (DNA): TGCAGTGCTAGCGTCCCCCCCAAGCGGGGGGTATCAGATACGCAGTATTTT. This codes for CSASVPPKRGVSDTQYF.

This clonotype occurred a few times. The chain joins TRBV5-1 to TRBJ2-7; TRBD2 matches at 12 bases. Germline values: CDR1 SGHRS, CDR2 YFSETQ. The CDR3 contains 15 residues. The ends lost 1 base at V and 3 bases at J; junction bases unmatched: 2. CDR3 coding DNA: TGCGCCAGCAGCTTGACTAGCGGGGGGAACTACGAGCAGTACTTC. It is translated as CASSLTSGGNYEQYF.

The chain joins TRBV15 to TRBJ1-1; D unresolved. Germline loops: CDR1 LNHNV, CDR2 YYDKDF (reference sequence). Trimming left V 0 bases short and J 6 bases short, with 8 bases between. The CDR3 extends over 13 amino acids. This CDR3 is CATSRESRAEAFF. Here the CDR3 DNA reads TGTGCCACCAGCAGAGAATCTAGGGCTGAAGCTTTCTTT.

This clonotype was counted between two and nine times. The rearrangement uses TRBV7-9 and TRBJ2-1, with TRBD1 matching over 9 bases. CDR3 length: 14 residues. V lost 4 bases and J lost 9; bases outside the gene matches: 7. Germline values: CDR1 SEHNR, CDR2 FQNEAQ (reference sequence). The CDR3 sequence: CASSSSGQGTEQFF. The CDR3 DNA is TGTGCCAGCAGCTCCTCGGGACAGGGTACTGAGCAGTTCTTC.

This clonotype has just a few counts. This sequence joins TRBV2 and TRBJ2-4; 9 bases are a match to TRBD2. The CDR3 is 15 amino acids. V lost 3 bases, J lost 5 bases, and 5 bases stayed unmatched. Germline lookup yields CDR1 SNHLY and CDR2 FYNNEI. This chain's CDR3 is CASSDEVAGENIQYF. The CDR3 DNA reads TGTGCCAGCAGTGACGAGGTAGCGGGGGAAAACATTCAGTACTTC.

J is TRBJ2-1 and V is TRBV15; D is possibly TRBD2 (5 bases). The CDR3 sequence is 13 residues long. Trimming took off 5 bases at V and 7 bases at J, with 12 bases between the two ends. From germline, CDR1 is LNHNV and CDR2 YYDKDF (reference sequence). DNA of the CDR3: TGTGCCACCAGCCCGATCGGGAAAAATGAGCAGTTCTTC. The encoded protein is CATSPIGKNEQFF. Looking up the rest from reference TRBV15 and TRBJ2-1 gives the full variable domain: DAMVIQNPRYQVTQFGKPVTLSCSQTLNHNVMYWYQQKSSQAPKLLFHYYDKDFNNEADTPDNFQSRRPNTSFCFLDIRSPGLGDTAMYLCATSPIGKNEQFFGPGTRLTVL.

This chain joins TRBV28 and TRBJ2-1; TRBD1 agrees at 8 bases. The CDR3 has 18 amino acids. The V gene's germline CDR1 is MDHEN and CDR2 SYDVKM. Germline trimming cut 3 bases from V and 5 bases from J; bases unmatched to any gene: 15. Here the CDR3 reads CASSFVQGAGKTNNEQFF. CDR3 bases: TGTGCCAGCAGTTTTGTTCAGGGGGCGGGGAAAACCAACAATGAGCAGTTCTTC.

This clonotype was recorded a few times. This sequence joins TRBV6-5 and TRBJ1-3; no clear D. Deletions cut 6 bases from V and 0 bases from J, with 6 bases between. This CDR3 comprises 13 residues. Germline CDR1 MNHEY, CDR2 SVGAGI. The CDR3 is CASRPSSGNTIYF. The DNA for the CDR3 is TGTGCCAGCAGGCCAAGCTCTGGAAACACCATATATTTT.